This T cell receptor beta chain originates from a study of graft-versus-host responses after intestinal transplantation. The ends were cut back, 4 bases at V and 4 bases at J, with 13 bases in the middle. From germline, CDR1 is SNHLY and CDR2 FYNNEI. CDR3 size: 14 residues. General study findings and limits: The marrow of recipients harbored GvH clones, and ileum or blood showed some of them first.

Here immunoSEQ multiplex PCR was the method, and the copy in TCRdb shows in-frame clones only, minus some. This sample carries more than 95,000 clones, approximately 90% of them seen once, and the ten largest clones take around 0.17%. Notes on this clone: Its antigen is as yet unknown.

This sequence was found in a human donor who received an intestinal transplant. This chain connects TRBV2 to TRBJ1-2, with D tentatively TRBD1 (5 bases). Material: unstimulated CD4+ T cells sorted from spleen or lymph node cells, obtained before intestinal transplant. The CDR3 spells CASSVNEGLYGYTF. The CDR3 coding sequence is TGTGCCAGCAGTGTCAACGAGGGACTCTATGGCTACACCTTC.